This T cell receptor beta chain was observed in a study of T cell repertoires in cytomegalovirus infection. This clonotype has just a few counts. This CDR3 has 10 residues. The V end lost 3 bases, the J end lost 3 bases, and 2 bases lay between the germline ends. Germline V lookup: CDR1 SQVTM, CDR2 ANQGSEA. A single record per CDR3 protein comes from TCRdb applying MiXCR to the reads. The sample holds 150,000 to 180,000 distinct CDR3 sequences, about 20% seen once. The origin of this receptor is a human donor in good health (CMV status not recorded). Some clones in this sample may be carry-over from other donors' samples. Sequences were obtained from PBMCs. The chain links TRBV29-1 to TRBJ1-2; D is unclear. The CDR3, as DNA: TGCAGCGTTGAGGACTATGGCTACACCTTC. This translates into CSVEDYGYTF.